These 8 T cell receptor beta chains were sequenced from one sample in a study of cytomegalovirus exposure and HLA in healthy donors. It was with 60 Vbeta and 13 Jbeta primers that the PCR ran. Sequencing was performed with immunoSEQ multiplex PCR; in TCRdb, only in-frame clones are kept and a portion is missing. Its table records under 130,000 clones. The sequencing sample was made of PBMCs. The receptors were sampled from a middle-aged man in good health and CMV-seronegative.

The chain links TRBV7-9 to TRBJ1-2; D remains unclear. The CDR3 covers 12 residues. V was cut by 3 bases and J by 6 bases, with 8 bases left in between. Looked up from germline, CDR1 is SEHNR and CDR2 is FQNEAQ (reference sequence). The CDR3 spells CASSFPGDGYTF. In DNA, the CDR3 is TGTGCCAGCAGCTTCCCCGGGGATGGCTACACCTTC.

This sequence joins TRBV15 and TRBJ1-4; possibly TRBD1 for D (5 bases). The CDR3 runs to 16 residues. V lost 2 bases and J lost 5, with 15 bases in between. Looked up from germline, CDR1 is LNHNV and CDR2 is YYDKDF (reference sequence). The CDR3 here is CATSRPGPGANEKLFF. CDR3 sequence (DNA): TGTGCCACCAGCAGACCCGGACCTGGGGCGAATGAAAAACTGTTTTTT. The whole variable domain, remainder taken from reference TRBV15 and TRBJ1-4, is DAMVIQNPRYQVTQFGKPVTLSCSQTLNHNVMYWYQQKSSQAPKLLFHYYDKDFNNEADTPDNFQSRRPNTSFCFLDIRSPGLGDTAMYLCATSRPGPGANEKLFFGSGTQLSVL.

The V and J genes are TRBV12-5 and TRBJ2-7; D may be TRBD1 (6 bases). Per the germline V gene, CDR1 is LGHNT and CDR2 is FRNRAP. V was shortened by 6 bases and J by 1 base, with 13 bases between the two germline ends. The length of the CDR3 is 14 residues. CDR3 region: CASGKGHSSYEQYF. DNA for the CDR3: TGTGCTAGTGGCAAGGGACATTCGTCCTACGAGCAGTACTTC. The complete variable domain, with remaining parts taken from reference TRBV12-5 and TRBJ2-7, reads DARVTQTPRHKVTEMGQEVTMRCQPILGHNTVFWYRQTMMQGLELLAYFRNRAPLDDSGMPKDRFSAEMPDATLATLKIQPSEPRDSAVYFCASGKGHSSYEQYFGPGTRLTVT.

The chain recombines TRBV5-5 with TRBJ2-5; D not certain. V lost 0 bases, J lost 2 bases, and 5 bases lay in between. The germline V gene encodes CDR1 SGHKS and CDR2 YYEKEE (reference sequence). The CDR3 is 13 residues long. The CDR3 region has the DNA TGTGCCAGCAGCTTGGGCGCTCAAGAGACCCAGTACTTC. This gives the protein CASSLGAQETQYF.

The V call is TRBV5-1, the J call TRBJ1-5; D uncertain. V dropped 0 bases and J dropped 3 bases, with 7 bases sitting between them. CDR3 length: 14 amino acids. Germline V gives CDR1 SGHRS, CDR2 YFSETQ. CDR3 nucleotides: TGCGCCAGCAGCTTGGGTGGGCCCAATCAGCCCCAGCATTTT. This encodes CASSLGGPNQPQHF.

J is TRBJ1-2 and V is TRBV29-1; D not certain. CDR3 length: 11 residues. Germline loops: CDR1 SQVTM, CDR2 ANQGSEA. V lost 4 bases, J lost 8 bases, and 11 bases lay in between. The CDR3 bases are TGCAGCGTTGGAAGGTGGCGGGGCTACACCTTC. This sequence encodes CSVGRWRGYTF.

V gene TRBV6-5 combines with J gene TRBJ1-5; possibly TRBD1 for D (5 bases). Germline CDR1 and CDR2: MNHEY and SVGAGI. Deletions cut 0 bases from V and 9 bases from J, with 15 bases between. This CDR3 contains 15 residues. The CDR3 sequence is CASSYSAGQSGPQHF. CDR3 in DNA: TGTGCCAGCAGTTACTCCGCAGGGCAATCTGGGCCCCAGCATTTT.

The V call is TRBV6-1, the J call TRBJ1-1, with 7 bases identical to TRBD1. Unmatched junction bases numbered 10, after V lost 3 bases and J lost 9 bases. Looked up from germline, CDR1 is MNHNS and CDR2 is SASEGT. This CDR3 is built from 14 residues. The CDR3 loop reads CASSEEQGLDKAFF. The CDR3 bases are TGTGCCAGCAGTGAGGAACAGGGGTTGGACAAAGCTTTCTTT.